This TCR beta chain was obtained from a study of T cell responses to AZD1222 COVID-19 vaccine. Study-level information: Samples with a second dose at about 4 or about 12 weeks were pooled together. Findings of the study overall: Mostly white British, mostly female donors; authors suggested clonal diversity may be underestimated. Following two doses of AZD1222, Spike-specific TCR breadth and depth rose. Across the whole spike, CD4 TCRs peaked at regions 160-218 and 743-854.

Points on this clone: Its antigen remains unknown.

There are 13 residues in the CDR3. V dropped 1 base and J dropped 6 bases, with 9 bases sitting between them. Sequencing was performed with immunoSEQ multiplex PCR; in TCRdb, only in-frame clones are kept and a portion is missing. The table lists tens of thousands of clones, approximately 90% of them singletons. The specimen was peripheral blood, collected on day 0 of AZD1222 vaccination. This TCR was recovered from an adult in good health. This chain uses TRBV12-3 or TRBV12-4 with TRBJ1-2; no clear D. The CDR3 nucleotides are TGTGCCAGCAGTTTAGGTGCGGGGAATGGCTACACCTTC. Its translation is CASSLGAGNGYTF.